The clone carrying this T cell receptor beta chain was found many times. TCRdb redid the calling of the RACE reads with MiXCR, one entry per CDR3 protein. This sample yields more than 70,000 distinct CDR3 sequences, of which approximately 10% are seen a single time; 1.5% to 2% belongs to the top ten. The time point here: patch test 2, 6 weeks after DPC sensitization. The treatment denotes: therapeutic diphenylcyclopropenone sensitization with weekly scalp DPC. CDR1 is SGHTA, CDR2 FQGTGA, per germline. V lost 5 bases to trimming and J lost 0 bases, with 13 bases between them. CDR3 length equals 15 residues. The record originates from a study of human T cells and chemical hapten exposure.

The origin of this receptor is a man aged 18 to 30 with alopecia areata. Some clones in this sample may be carry-over from other donors' samples. The input for sequencing was whole blood, taken in connection with sensitization to the hapten diphenylcyclopropenone (DPC). The V gene is TRBV7-3, the J gene TRBJ1-1; possibly TRBD1 for D (6 bases). The CDR3 DNA sequence: TGTGCCAGCAGCCAAATCGGGGGCGTGAACACTGAAGCTTTCTTT. Its protein is CASSQIGGVNTEAFF.